This is a list of T cell receptor beta chains from one sample in a study of blood T cell dynamics during melanoma immunotherapy. Clones were sequenced by immunoSEQ multiplex PCR, and TCRdb holds only the in-frame ones, with some missing. The table lists roughly 14,000 clones, approximately 86% of them singletons. This material consisted of blood, taken from a patient treated with checkpoint blockade. These receptors were taken from a human donor with melanoma. CDR3s include the opening cysteine and the closing phenylalanine or tryptophan. The D gene is left open where the match is weak. Where a row states a size, it is once, few, many or the class of an expanded clone; other rows omit it.

>-|TRBV4-1|-|TRBJ1-4
TGCGCCAGCAGCCAAGTCGGCCGAGCAACTAATGAAAAACTGTTTTTT
CASSQVGRATNEKLFF
>-|TRBV10-1|TRBD2|TRBJ2-1
TGCGCCAGCAGTGGCCGAAAGGGACTAGCGGATCTCGGTGAGCAGTTCTTC
CASSGRKGLADLGEQFF
>-|TRBV6-5|TRBD1|TRBJ2-7
TGTGCCAGCAGTTCCTACGGGACAGGTCTATACGAGCAGTACTTC
CASSSYGTGLYEQYF
>-|TRBV27|-|TRBJ1-2
TGTGCCAGCAGTCTTCCTCGGACAGTCCCCTATGGCTACACCTTC
CASSLPRTVPYGYTF
>-|TRBV30|-|TRBJ1-3
TGTGCCTGGAAGCGGGCTGGAAACACCATATATTTT
CAWKRAGNTIYF
>-|TRBV7-3|TRBD2|TRBJ2-3
TGTGCCAGCAGCTCAAGCACGGCGGGGGAGGGTACGCAGTATTTT
CASSSSTAGEGTQYF
>-|TRBV4-2|-|TRBJ2-1
TGTGCCAGCAGCCAACACCTTGGGAATGAGCAGTTCTTC
CASSQHLGNEQFF
>-|TRBV21-1|-|TRBJ2-2
TGTGCCAGCAGCAAAACCAGCCAGGGGGCACAGAACACCGGGGAGCTGTTTTTT
CASSKTSQGAQNTGELFF
>-|TRBV5-4|TRBD2|TRBJ2-7
TGTGCCAGCAGCTCAGGATTACTAGCGGGAGGGTCCTACGAGCAGTACTTC
CASSSGLLAGGSYEQYF
>-|TRBV5-6|-|TRBJ2-7
TGTGCCAGCAGCTTACAAGGGGGAGACGCGGACGAGCAGTACTTC
CASSLQGGDADEQYF
>-|TRBV19|-|TRBJ2-1
TGTGCCACCTGGAGCCGCGGATCTGTAGATGAGCAGTTCTTC
CATWSRGSVDEQFF
>-|TRBV11-2|TRBD2|TRBJ2-1
TGTGCCAGCAGCTATCTAGCGGGAGGGGTTTACAATGAGCAGTTCTTC
CASSYLAGGVYNEQFF
>-|TRBV4-2|TRBD1|TRBJ1-2
TGTGCCAGCAGCCAAGCCCTAACGACAGGGGGTACTTCCTATGGCTACACCTTC
CASSQALTTGGTSYGYTF
>-|TRBV7-8|-|TRBJ2-3
TGTGCCAGCAGCTTTAATCTCCTTCGATTAGCGCGACAATACACAGATACGCAGTATTTT
CASSFNLLRLARQYTDTQYF
>-|TRBV21-1|-|TRBJ2-1
TGTGCCAGCAATTTTACTAGCGGGAGAGTTAGGGGTGAGCAGTTCTTC
CASNFTSGRVRGEQFF
>-|TRBV30|-|TRBJ1-6
TGTGCCTGCCATACGCGGGGTAATTCACCCCTCCACTTT
CACHTRGNSPLHF
>-|TRBV2|TRBD2|TRBJ2-3
TGTGCCAGCAGTTACTCGGGACTAGCGGGGGGCAGGGCAGATACGCAGTATTTT
CASSYSGLAGGRADTQYF
>-|TRBV30|-|TRBJ1-1
TGTGCCTGGAGTGTAATGGGAGCTGAAGCTTTCTTT
CAWSVMGAEAFF
>-|TRBV29-1|-|TRBJ1-5
TGCAGCTTCTCCAACGGCCAGGGAGGTCAGCCCCAGCATTTT
CSFSNGQGGQPQHF
>-|TRBV6-1|-|TRBJ1-2
TGTGCCAGCACCCCGGGTCCTACCGGCTACACCTTC
CASTPGPTGYTF
>-|TRBV4-2|-|TRBJ1-6
TGTGCCAGCAGCGTACAGGGAGTAGATTCACCCCTCCACTTT
CASSVQGVDSPLHF
>-|TRBV6-1|TRBD1|TRBJ1-1
TGTGCCAGCAGTGAAGGGGAGACAGGGAGAGCTTTCTTT
CASSEGETGRAFF
>-|TRBV7-3|-|TRBJ1-3
TGTGCCAGCAGCATCCTCAGGGAGAACTTTGGAAACACCATATATTTT
CASSILRENFGNTIYF
>-|TRBV11-1|TRBD1|TRBJ2-2
TGTGCCAGCAGCGTACAGGGGGCCGGGGAGCTGTTTTTT
CASSVQGAGELFF
>-|TRBV10-3|-|TRBJ1-3
TGTGCCACCCAGGGCGGCGGGAACTCTGGAAACACCATATATTTT
CATQGGGNSGNTIYF
>-|TRBV5-1|TRBD1|TRBJ1-2
TGCGCCAGCAGCTTGGAAGGGGGCAGTGGCTACACCTTC
CASSLEGGSGYTF
>-|TRBV21-1|-|TRBJ2-2
TGTGCCAGCAGCAAATCGACTAGCGGGGGGGAGGAGCTGTTTTTT
CASSKSTSGGEELFF
>-|TRBV13|TRBD1|TRBJ1-3
TGTGCCAGCAGCTTAGCGAGACAGGGGTTCTTCGGAAACACCATATATTTT
CASSLARQGFFGNTIYF
>-|TRBV28|-|TRBJ2-2
TGTGCCAGCAGTGCCAGGAACACCGGGGAGCTGTTTTTT
CASSARNTGELFF
>-|TRBV10-2|-|TRBJ2-7
TGCGCCAGCAGTGATAATCTCTCCTACGAGCAGTACTTC
CASSDNLSYEQYF
>-|TRBV25-1|-|TRBJ2-5
TGTGCCAGCATGATCGCGGGGACCCAGTACTTC
CASMIAGTQYF
>-|TRBV7-8|-|TRBJ2-6
TGTGCCAGCAAGACATCCAGGGTATCTGGGGCCAACGTCCTGACTTTC
CASKTSRVSGANVLTF
>-|TRBV5-1|-|TRBJ1-1
TGCGCCAGCAGCTTACAGGGTTCAGGCACTGAAGCTTTCTTT
CASSLQGSGTEAFF
>-|TRBV11-1|-|TRBJ2-3
TGTGCCAGCAGCATCACCTCCCGGGGGGCCACAGATACGCAGTATTTT
CASSITSRGATDTQYF
>few|TRBV30|-|TRBJ1-4
TGTGCCTGGAGTGCTGAGGGGTTTAATGAAAAACTGTTTTTT
CAWSAEGFNEKLFF
>-|TRBV7-9|-|TRBJ2-5
TGTGCCAGCAGCTTATCGAACACACAAGAGACCCAGTACTTC
CASSLSNTQETQYF
>-|TRBV19|-|TRBJ2-3
TGTGCCAGTAGTAATCCCGCCGGGGGGCGCACAGATACGCAGTATTTT
CASSNPAGGRTDTQYF
>-|TRBV10-2|-|TRBJ2-5
TGCGCCAGCAGTGATTTAGGGGGGCAGTACTTC
CASSDLGGQYF
>-|TRBV19|-|TRBJ1-2
TGTGCCAGTAGTACAAACAGGGTCTATGGCTACACCTTC
CASSTNRVYGYTF
>-|TRBV2|-|TRBJ1-1
TGTGCCAGCAGTGAACAGGGGAACACTGAAGCTTTCTTT
CASSEQGNTEAFF
>-|TRBV6-1|-|TRBJ2-7
TGTGCCAGCAGTGAGGGGGACCGCTCCCCCTCCTACGAGCAGTACTTC
CASSEGDRSPSYEQYF
>-|TRBV7-9|TRBD1|TRBJ2-5
TGTGCCAGCAGCGGTACAGGGGGTTCGCAAGAGACCCAGTACTTC
CASSGTGGSQETQYF
>-|TRBV6-4|-|TRBJ2-7
TGTGCCAGCAGCGGACGGATCTCCTACGAGCAGTACTTC
CASSGRISYEQYF
>-|TRBV7-9|TRBD1|TRBJ1-4
TGTGCCAGCAGCCCGGGACAGGGGGCAGAAAAACTGTTTTTT
CASSPGQGAEKLFF
>-|TRBV5-1|TRBD1|TRBJ2-7
TGCGCCAGCGGCCGGGACAGCTACGAGCAGTACTTC
CASGRDSYEQYF
>-|TRBV4-1|TRBD2|TRBJ2-5
TGCGCCAGCAGCCAAGGACTAGCGGGACCTCAAGAGACCCAGTACTTC
CASSQGLAGPQETQYF
>once|TRBV27|-|TRBJ2-1
TGTGCCAGCTGGACTTCGGTGCAGCAGTTCTTC
CASWTSVQQFF
>-|TRBV19|-|TRBJ2-7
TGTGCCAGTAGTATAGGACAGGTCTCGATCGACGAGCAGTACTTC
CASSIGQVSIDEQYF
>-|TRBV15|-|TRBJ1-6
TGTGCCACCAGCAGGCAGGGTTTGACACCCCTCCACTTT
CATSRQGLTPLHF